This is a list of T cell receptor beta chains from one sample in a study of STAT5B mutations in CD4+ large granular lymphocyte leukemia. The method was immunoSEQ multiplex PCR; TCRdb's version includes in-frame clones alone and lacks a portion of them. The sample contains around 37,000 clones, more than 70% of which appear only once. Sequencing was done on a sample of CD4+ T cells from blood buffy coats. These receptors all stem from a human donor in good health. CDR3s include the opening cysteine and the closing phenylalanine or tryptophan. Size is stated for part of the rows, as once, few or many counts, or as a class when the clone is expanded.

V gene: TRBV7-2
J gene: TRBJ2-2
clone size: -
CDR3 protein: CASSWGLGGTGELFF

V gene: TRBV7-2
J gene: TRBJ2-7
clone size: once
CDR3 protein: CASSRLGYEQYF

V gene: TRBV4-1
J gene: TRBJ2-3
clone size: -
CDR3 protein: CASSRGTVTDTQYF

V gene: TRBV4-1
J gene: TRBJ1-1
clone size: -
CDR3 protein: CASSQGLRLPEAFF

V gene: TRBV18
J gene: TRBJ1-1
clone size: -
CDR3 protein: CASSPRDTGNTEAFF

V gene: TRBV4-1
J gene: TRBJ1-2
clone size: -
CDR3 protein: CASSQAHGGYYGYTF

V gene: TRBV19
J gene: TRBJ1-2
clone size: -
CDR3 protein: CASSIPPRLGYTF

V gene: TRBV19
J gene: TRBJ2-3
clone size: -
CDR3 protein: CASTSRGLAGGKDTQYF

V gene: TRBV27
J gene: TRBJ2-6
clone size: -
CDR3 protein: CASSLKGTGANVLTF

V gene: TRBV11-3
J gene: TRBJ2-3
clone size: -
CDR3 protein: CASSSGGTESTDTQYF

V gene: TRBV27
J gene: TRBJ1-4
clone size: few
CDR3 protein: CASRTSLQVEKLFF

V gene: TRBV5-6
J gene: TRBJ2-3
clone size: -
CDR3 protein: CASSLVGGYVADTQYF

V gene: TRBV5-4
J gene: TRBJ2-7
clone size: -
CDR3 protein: CASSPAGTSKYEQYF

V gene: TRBV6-5
J gene: TRBJ1-5
clone size: -
CDR3 protein: CASRGRTGSLPQHF

V gene: TRBV5-4
J gene: TRBJ1-1
clone size: few
CDR3 protein: CASSLAGGSEAFF

V gene: TRBV6-5
J gene: TRBJ2-1
clone size: -
CDR3 protein: CASSHGTSGYNEQFF

V gene: TRBV6-5
J gene: TRBJ1-2
clone size: -
CDR3 protein: CASSSPRTGPNYGYTF

V gene: TRBV21-1
J gene: TRBJ2-7
clone size: -
CDR3 protein: CASSKGNRGPGEDEQYF

V gene: TRBV5-6
J gene: TRBJ1-5
clone size: -
CDR3 protein: CASSAGQKNQPQHF

V gene: TRBV7-2
J gene: TRBJ1-1
clone size: -
CDR3 protein: CASSMGAGQGNTEAFF

V gene: TRBV7-3
J gene: TRBJ2-1
clone size: -
CDR3 protein: CASSSLAGSYNEQFF

V gene: TRBV9
J gene: TRBJ2-3
clone size: few
CDR3 protein: CASSASQDTQYF